A selection of T cell receptor beta chains follows, all from one sample in a study of T cells in Graves' hyperthyroidism and ophthalmopathy. A single record per CDR3 protein comes from TCRdb applying MiXCR to the multiplex PCR reads. The repertoire includes hundreds of thousands of distinct CDR3 sequences, around a sixth of them detected once, and 15% to 20% sits in the top ten. Material: blood. The source of these receptors is a woman between 50 and 59 years old with Graves' hyperthyroidism that later progressed to Graves' ophthalmopathy. CDR3s include the opening cysteine and the closing phenylalanine or tryptophan. The D gene is left open where the match is weak. The size entry is marked missing in some rows and otherwise reads once, few, many or a size class.

>-|TRBV12-3/TRBV12-4|TRBJ1-1|many
CASSPPPPFGTEAFF
TGTGCCAGCAGTCCACCCCCGCCCTTCGGGACTGAAGCTTTCTTT
>-|TRBV5-5|TRBJ2-3|few
CASSFGAAGGYADTQYF
TGTGCCAGCAGCTTCGGGGCCGCTGGTGGGTACGCAGATACGCAGTATTTT
>-|TRBV3-1|TRBJ1-3|many
CASSQLQVFRNSGNTIYF
TGTGCCAGCAGCCAATTACAGGTGTTTAGGAACTCTGGAAACACCATATATTTT
>-|TRBV6-5|TRBJ1-5|few
CASSYGGDSNQPQHF
TGTGCCAGCAGTTACGGAGGGGATAGCAATCAGCCCCAGCATTTT
>TRBD2|TRBV2|TRBJ2-2|-
CATPSGGARGGELFF
TGTGCCACTCCTAGCGGGGGGGCCCGGGGCGGGGAGCTGTTTTTT
>-|TRBV5-1|TRBJ2-6|-
CASSLVQVYSGANVLTF
TGCGCCAGCAGCTTGGTACAGGTGTACTCTGGGGCCAACGTCCTGACTTTC
>TRBD1|TRBV30|TRBJ1-2|-
CAWYSGTGAGGYTF
TGTGCCTGGTACTCGGGGACAGGGGCAGGTGGCTACACCTTC
>-|TRBV18|TRBJ1-5|many
CASSPGGADNQPQHF
TGTGCCAGCTCACCGGGGGGGGCGGACAATCAGCCCCAGCATTTT
>-|TRBV27|TRBJ1-2|-
CASSLRRRGYGYTF
TGTGCCAGCAGTTTACGACGAAGAGGCTATGGCTACACCTTC
>-|TRBV11-2|TRBJ1-3|-
CASSVQGGFGNTIYF
TGTGCCAGCAGCGTACAGGGTGGCTTCGGAAACACCATATATTTT
>TRBD1|TRBV19|TRBJ2-1|few
CATSRDSFYNEQFF
TGTGCCACCTCCCGGGACAGCTTTTACAATGAGCAGTTCTTC